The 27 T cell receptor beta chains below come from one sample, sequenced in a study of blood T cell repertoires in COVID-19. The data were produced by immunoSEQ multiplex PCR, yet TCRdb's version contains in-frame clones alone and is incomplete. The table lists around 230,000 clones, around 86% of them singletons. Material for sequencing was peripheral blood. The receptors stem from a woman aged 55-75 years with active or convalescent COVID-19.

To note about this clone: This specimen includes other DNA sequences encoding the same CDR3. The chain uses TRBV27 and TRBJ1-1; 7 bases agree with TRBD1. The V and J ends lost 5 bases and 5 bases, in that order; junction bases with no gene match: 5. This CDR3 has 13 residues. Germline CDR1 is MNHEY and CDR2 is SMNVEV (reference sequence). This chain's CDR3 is CASSEQGRTEAFF. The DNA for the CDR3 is TGTGCCAGCAGTGAACAGGGGAGGACTGAAGCTTTCTTT.

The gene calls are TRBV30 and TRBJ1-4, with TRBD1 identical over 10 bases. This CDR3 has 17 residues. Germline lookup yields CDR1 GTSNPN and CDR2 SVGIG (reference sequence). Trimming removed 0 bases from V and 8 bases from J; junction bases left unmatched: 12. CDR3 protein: CAWSVTGAGTGAEKLFF. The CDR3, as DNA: TGTGCCTGGAGTGTAACGGGCGCGGGGACAGGGGCGGAAAAACTGTTTTTT.

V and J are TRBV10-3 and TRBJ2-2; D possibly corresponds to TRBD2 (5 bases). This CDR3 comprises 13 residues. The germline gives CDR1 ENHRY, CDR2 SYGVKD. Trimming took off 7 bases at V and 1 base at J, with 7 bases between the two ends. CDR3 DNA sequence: TGTGCCATCACGGCGGGGAACACCGGGGAGCTGTTTTTT. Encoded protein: CAITAGNTGELFF.

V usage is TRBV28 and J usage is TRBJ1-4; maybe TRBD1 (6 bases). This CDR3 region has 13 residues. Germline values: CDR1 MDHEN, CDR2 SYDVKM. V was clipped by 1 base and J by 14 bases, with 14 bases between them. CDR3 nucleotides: TGTGCCAGCAGTTTATTTCGCGATAGGGGGCTGTTTTTT. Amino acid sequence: CASSLFRDRGLFF.

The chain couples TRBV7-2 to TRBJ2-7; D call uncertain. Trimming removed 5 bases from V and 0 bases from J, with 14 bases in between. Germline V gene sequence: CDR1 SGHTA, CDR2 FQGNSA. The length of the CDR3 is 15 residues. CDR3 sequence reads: CASSTYGPSSYEQYF. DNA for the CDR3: TGTGCCAGCAGCACATATGGTCCATCCTCCTACGAGCAGTACTTC.

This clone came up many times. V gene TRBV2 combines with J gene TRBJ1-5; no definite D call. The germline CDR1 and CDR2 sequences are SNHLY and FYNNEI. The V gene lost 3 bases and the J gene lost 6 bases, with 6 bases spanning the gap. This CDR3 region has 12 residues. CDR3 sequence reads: CASSEERQPQHF. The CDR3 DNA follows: TGTGCCAGCAGTGAGGAGCGTCAGCCCCAGCATTTT. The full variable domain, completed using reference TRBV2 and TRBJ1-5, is EPEVTQTPSHQVTQMGQEVILRCVPISNHLYFYWYRQILGQKVEFLVSFYNNEISEKSEIFDDQFSVERPDGSNFTLKIRSTKLEDSAMYFCASSEERQPQHFGDGTRLSIL.

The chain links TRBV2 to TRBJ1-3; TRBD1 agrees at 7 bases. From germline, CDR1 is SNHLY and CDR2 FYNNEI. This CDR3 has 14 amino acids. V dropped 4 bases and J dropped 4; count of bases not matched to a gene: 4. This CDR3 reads CASSARQGGNTIYF. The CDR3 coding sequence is TGTGCCAGCAGTGCCCGACAGGGAGGAAACACCATATATTTT.

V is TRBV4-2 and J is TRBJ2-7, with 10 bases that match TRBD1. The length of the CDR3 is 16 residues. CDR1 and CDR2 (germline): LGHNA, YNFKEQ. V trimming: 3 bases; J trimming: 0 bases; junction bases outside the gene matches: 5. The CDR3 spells CASSQPGQGNSYEQYF. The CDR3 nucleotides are TGTGCCAGCAGCCAGCCGGGACAGGGGAACTCCTACGAGCAGTACTTC.

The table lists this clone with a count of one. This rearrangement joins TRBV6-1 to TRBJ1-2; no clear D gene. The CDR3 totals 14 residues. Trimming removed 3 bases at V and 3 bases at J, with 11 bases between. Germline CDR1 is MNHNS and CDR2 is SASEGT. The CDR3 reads CASSETLTDYGYTF. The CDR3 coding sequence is TGTGCCAGCAGTGAGACTCTCACGGACTATGGCTACACCTTC.

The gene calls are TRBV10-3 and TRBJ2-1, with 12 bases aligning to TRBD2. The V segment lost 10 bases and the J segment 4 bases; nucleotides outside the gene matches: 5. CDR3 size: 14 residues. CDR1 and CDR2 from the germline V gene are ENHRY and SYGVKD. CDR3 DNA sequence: TGTGCCACCACGACTAGCGGGGGATACAATGAGCAGTTCTTC. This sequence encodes CATTTSGGYNEQFF.

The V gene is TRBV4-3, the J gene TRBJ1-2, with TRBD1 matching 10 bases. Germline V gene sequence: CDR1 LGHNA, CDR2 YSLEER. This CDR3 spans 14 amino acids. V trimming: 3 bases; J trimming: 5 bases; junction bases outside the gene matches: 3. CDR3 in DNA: TGCGCCAGCAGCCAGGACAGGGGGGGGTATGGCTACACCTTC. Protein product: CASSQDRGGYGYTF.

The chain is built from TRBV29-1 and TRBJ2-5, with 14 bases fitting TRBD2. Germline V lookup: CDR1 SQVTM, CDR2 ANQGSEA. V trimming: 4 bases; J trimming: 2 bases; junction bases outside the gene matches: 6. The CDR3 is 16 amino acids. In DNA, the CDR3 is TGCAGCGTTGGTGGGACTAGCGGGGGTCTACAAGAGACCCAGTACTTC. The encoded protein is CSVGGTSGGLQETQYF. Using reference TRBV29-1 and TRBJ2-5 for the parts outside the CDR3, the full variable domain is SAVISQKPSRDICQRGTSLTIQCQVDSQVTMMFWYRQQPGQSLTLIATANQGSEATYESGFVIDKFPISRPNLTFSTLTVSNMSPEDSSIYLCSVGGTSGGLQETQYFGPGTRLLVL.

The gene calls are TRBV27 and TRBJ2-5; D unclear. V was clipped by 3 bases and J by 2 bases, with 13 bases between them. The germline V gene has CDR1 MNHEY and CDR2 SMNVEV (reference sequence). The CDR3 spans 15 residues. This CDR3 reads CASSFYGGRQETQYF. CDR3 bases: TGTGCCAGCAGTTTTTATGGCGGCAGACAAGAGACCCAGTACTTC.

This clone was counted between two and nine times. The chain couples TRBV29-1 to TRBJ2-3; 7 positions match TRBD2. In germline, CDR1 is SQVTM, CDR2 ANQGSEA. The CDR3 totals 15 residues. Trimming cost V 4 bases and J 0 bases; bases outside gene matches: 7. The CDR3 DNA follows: TGCAGCGTTGTGCTAGCGGAGCCTAGCACAGATACGCAGTATTTT. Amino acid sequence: CSVVLAEPSTDTQYF.

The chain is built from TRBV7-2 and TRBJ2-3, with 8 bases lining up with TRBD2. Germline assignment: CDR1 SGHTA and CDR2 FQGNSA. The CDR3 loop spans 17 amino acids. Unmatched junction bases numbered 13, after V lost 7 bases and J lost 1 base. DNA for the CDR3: TGTGCCAGCATCCAACGCCTCGGACTAGCCGGCACAGATACGCAGTATTTT. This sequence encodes CASIQRLGLAGTDTQYF.

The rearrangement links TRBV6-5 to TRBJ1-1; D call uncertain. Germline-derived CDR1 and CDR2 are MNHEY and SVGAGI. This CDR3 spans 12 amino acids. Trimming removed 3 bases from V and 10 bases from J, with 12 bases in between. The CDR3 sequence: CASSYAEGGAFF. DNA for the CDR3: TGTGCCAGCAGTTATGCGGAAGGAGGAGCTTTCTTT.

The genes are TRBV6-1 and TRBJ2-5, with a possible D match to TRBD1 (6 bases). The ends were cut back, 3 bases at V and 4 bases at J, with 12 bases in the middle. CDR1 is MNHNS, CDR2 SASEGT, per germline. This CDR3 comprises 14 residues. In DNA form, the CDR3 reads TGTGCCAGCAGTGAGATAGGGGGATCAGAGACCCAGTACTTC. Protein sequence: CASSEIGGSETQYF.

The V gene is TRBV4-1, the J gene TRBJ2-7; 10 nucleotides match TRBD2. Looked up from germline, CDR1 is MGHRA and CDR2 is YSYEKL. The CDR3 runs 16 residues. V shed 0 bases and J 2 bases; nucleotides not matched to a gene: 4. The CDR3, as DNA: TGCGCCAGCAGCCAAGATAGCGGGGGGTTTACCTACGAGCAGTACTTC. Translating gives CASSQDSGGFTYEQYF.

CDR3 protein: CASRANAGGVGQPQHF. As DNA, the CDR3 is TGTGCCAGCAGAGCAAACGCGGGGGGGGTTGGGCAGCCCCAGCATTTT. This rearrangement joins TRBV27 to TRBJ1-5, with a tentative D call TRBD1 (5 bases). Trimming shortened V by 6 bases and J by 7 bases, and 22 bases separated the two germline ends. The V gene's germline CDR1 is MNHEY and CDR2 SMNVEV (reference sequence). CDR3 length: 16 residues.

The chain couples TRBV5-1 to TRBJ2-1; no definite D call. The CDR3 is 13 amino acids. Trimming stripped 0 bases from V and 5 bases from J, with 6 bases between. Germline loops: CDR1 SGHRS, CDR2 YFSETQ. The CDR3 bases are TGCGCCAGCAGCTTGGGACTTCACAATGAGCAGTTCTTC. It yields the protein CASSLGLHNEQFF.

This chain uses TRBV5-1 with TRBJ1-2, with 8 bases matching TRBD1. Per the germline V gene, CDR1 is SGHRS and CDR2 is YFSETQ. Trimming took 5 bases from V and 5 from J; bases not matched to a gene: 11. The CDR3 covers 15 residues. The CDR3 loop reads CASRVSGTGIYGYTF. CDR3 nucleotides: TGCGCCAGCAGAGTCTCCGGGACAGGAATATATGGCTACACCTTC.

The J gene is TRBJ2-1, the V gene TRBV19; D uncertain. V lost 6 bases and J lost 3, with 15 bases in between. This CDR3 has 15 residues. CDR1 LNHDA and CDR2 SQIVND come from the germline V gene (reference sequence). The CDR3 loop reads CASRNRGSLYNEQFF. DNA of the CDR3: TGTGCCAGTAGGAATAGAGGCTCCCTCTACAATGAGCAGTTCTTC.

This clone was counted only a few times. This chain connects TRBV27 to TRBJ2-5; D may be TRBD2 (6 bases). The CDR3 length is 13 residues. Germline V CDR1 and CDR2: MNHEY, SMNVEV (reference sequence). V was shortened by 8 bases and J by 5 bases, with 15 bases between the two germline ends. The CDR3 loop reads CASAPLAGETQYF. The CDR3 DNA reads TGTGCCAGCGCCCCACTAGCTGGGGAGACCCAGTACTTC.

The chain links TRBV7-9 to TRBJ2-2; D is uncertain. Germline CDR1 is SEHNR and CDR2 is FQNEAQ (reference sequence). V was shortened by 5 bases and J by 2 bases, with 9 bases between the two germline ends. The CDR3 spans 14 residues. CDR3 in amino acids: CASSPGLNTGELFF. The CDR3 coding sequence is TGTGCCAGCAGCCCGGGTCTTAACACCGGGGAGCTGTTTTTT.

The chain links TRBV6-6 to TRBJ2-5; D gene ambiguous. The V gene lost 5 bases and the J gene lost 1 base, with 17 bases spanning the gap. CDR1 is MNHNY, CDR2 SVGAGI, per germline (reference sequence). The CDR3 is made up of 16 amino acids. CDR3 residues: CASSRYLRSPQETQYF. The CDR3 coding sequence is TGTGCCAGCAGTCGATATCTTAGGAGTCCCCAAGAGACCCAGTACTTC.

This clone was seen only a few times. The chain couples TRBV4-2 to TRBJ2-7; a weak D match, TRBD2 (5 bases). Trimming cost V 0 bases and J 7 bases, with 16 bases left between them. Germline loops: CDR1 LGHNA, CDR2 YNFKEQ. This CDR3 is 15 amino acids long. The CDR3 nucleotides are TGTGCCAGCAGCCAAGATTTTGGTGGCGGGCTAGAGCAGTACTTC. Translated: CASSQDFGGGLEQYF.

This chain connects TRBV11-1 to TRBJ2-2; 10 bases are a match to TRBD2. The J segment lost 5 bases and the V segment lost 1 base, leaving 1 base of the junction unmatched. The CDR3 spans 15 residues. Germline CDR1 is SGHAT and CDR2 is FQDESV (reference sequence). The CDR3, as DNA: TGTGCCAGCAGCTTAGGAGCGGGGGGGACCGGGGAGCTGTTTTTT. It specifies CASSLGAGGTGELFF. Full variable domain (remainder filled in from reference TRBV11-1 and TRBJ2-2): EAEVAQSPRYKITEKSQAVAFWCDPISGHATLYWYRQILGQGPELLVQFQDESVVDDSQLPKDRFSAERLKGVDSTLKIQPAELGDSAMYLCASSLGAGGTGELFFGEGSRLTVL.